This T cell receptor (beta chain) emerged from a study of shared clonotypes between healthy human individuals. Whole-study results and caveats: Clonotypes not shared had lower generation probabilities than those common to all four donors. Naive subsets usually exceeded memory subsets in estimated richness.

Naive CD8 cells lacked CD45RO, underwent positive selection for CCR7 and left out terminally differentiated effector memory CD45RA+ cells. Looked up from germline, CDR1 is SGHTS and CDR2 is YDEGEE. Trimming left V 0 bases short and J 5 bases short, with 8 bases between. The CDR3 sequence is 14 residues long. This clone was observed a single time. Its antigen remains unidentified. Sequencing used immunoSEQ multiplex PCR; TCRdb keeps in-frame clones, though not all of them. Here the sample spans about 2.1 million clones, more than 85% being singletons. The TCR comes from a man younger than 30 in good health. Some clones in this sample may be carry-over from other donors' samples. The sample comprised naive CD8+ T cells from PBMCs. The chain has TRBV5-8 and TRBJ2-2, with D tentatively TRBD2 (5 bases). CDR3 loop: CASSLESGTGELFF. The CDR3 DNA reads as TGTGCCAGCAGCTTGGAGTCGGGAACCGGGGAGCTGTTTTTT.